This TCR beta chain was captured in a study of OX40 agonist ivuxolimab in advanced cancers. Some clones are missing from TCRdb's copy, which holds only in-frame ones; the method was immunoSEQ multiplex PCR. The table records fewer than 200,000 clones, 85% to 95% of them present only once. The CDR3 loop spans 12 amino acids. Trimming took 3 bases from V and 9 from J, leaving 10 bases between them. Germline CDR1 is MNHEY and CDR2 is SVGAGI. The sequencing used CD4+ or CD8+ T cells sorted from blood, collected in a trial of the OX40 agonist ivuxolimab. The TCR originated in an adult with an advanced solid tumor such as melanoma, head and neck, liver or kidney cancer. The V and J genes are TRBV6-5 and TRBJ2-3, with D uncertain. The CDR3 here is CASSYPGSTQYF. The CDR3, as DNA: TGTGCCAGCAGTTATCCGGGCTCAACGCAGTATTTT.